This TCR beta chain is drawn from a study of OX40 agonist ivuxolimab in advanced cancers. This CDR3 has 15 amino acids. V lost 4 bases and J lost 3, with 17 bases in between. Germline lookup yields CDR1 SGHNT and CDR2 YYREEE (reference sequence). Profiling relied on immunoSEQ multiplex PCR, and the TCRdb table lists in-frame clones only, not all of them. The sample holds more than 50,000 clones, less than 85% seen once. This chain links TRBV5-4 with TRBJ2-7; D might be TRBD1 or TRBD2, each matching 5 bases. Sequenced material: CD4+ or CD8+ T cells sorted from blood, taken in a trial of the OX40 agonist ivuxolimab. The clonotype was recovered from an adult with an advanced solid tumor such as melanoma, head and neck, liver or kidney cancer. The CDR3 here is CASSLGWQGRYEQYF. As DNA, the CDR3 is TGTGCCAGCAGCCTTGGGTGGCAGGGACGCTACGAGCAGTACTTC.